Here is one TCR beta chain with its context. Its target is unknown. The study ran its PCR with 60 Vbeta and 13 Jbeta primers. The data were produced by immunoSEQ multiplex PCR, yet TCRdb's version contains in-frame clones alone and is incomplete. Among around 65,000 clones listed, about 82% were seen once. The record originates from a study of cytomegalovirus exposure and HLA in healthy donors. Study details: Counted in an early data release were roughly 87 million unique TCRs from HLA-typed donors. Broader study findings: The sole available immune exposure information was CMV serostatus. Altogether, more than 150 TCR beta chains were recorded as cytomegalovirus-associated. At a 0.05 false discovery rate, a later analysis found 16,951 TCR beta sequences to be associated with HLA alleles.

With 2 bases removed from V and 7 bases from J, the gap between germline ends came to 9 bases. The CDR3 runs 13 residues. CDR1 is ENHRY and CDR2 is SYGVKD in the germline V gene. The genes are TRBV10-3 and TRBJ1-5; D is ambiguous. The receptor was isolated from a woman younger than 45 in good health and CMV-seronegative. Specimen: PBMCs. The CDR3 reads CAISEIGGQPQHF. The CDR3 DNA sequence: TGTGCCATCAGTGAGATAGGCGGGCAGCCCCAGCATTTT.